This T cell receptor beta chain was sequenced during a study of cytomegalovirus exposure and HLA in healthy donors. Study observations and caveats: Later analysis revealed greater clonal expansion in HLA-associated TCR beta chains than in equally common others.

In regard to this clone: Its antigen is currently unknown.

Vbeta (60) and Jbeta (13) primers were used in the PCR. Generated by immunoSEQ multiplex PCR, the TCRdb table keeps only in-frame clones and is missing some. The sample lists some 180,000 clones; 75% to 90% were seen once. Sequencing was carried out using PBMCs. The clonotype was recovered from a male donor in good health and CMV-seronegative.

The CDR3 sequence: CASSLGQGFRKEQYF. CDR3 bases: TGTGCCAGCAGTTTAGGTCAGGGATTTCGTAAGGAGCAGTACTTC. The J gene is TRBJ2-7, the V gene TRBV27; the D gene is possibly TRBD1 (5 bases). CDR3 length: 15 amino acids. Per germline, CDR1 MNHEY and CDR2 SMNVEV (reference sequence). V lost 2 bases and J 7 bases, leaving 18 bases between the germline ends.